A single sample is the source of the 15 T cell receptor beta chains below, sequenced in a study of CD8 T cells in ankylosing spondylitis. TCRdb processed the 5' RACE reads anew with MiXCR; each CDR3 protein has one entry. The sample lists some 95,000 distinct CDR3 sequences; about 8.1% were seen once. The sequencing sample was made of blood, either unsorted or a sorted T cell fraction (not recorded which). These receptors were obtained from a male donor with ankylosing spondylitis or in good health (not recorded which).

This clonotype occurred many times. V usage is TRBV6-5 and J usage is TRBJ2-1; D possibly corresponds to TRBD1 (5 bases). The V gene lost 4 bases and the J gene lost 6 bases, with 10 bases spanning the gap. CDR3 length: 13 residues. Germline CDR1 reads MNHEY; CDR2 reads SVGAGI. In DNA form, the CDR3 reads TGTGCCAGCAGTTTTGCTAGGGGCAATGAGCAGTTCTTC. The encoded protein is CASSFARGNEQFF.

This clonotype was observed many times. V and J are TRBV14 and TRBJ2-1, with D tentatively TRBD1 (6 bases). Germline assignment: CDR1 SGHDN and CDR2 FVKESK. V lost 1 base to trimming and J lost 9 bases, with 10 bases between them. CDR3 size: 13 residues. CDR3 loop: CASSQVGAVEQFF. The CDR3 DNA is TGTGCCAGCAGCCAAGTGGGGGCCGTTGAGCAGTTCTTC.

This clonotype came up many times. The rearrangement uses TRBV28 and TRBJ1-6, with a possible D match to TRBD1 (6 bases). Deletions cut 7 bases from V and 0 bases from J, with 13 bases between. The CDR3 contains 16 residues. Per the germline V gene, CDR1 is MDHEN and CDR2 is SYDVKM. The CDR3 coding sequence is TGTGCCAGCATGCCAGGGACAAGCTCCTATAATTCACCCCTCCACTTT. Its translation is CASMPGTSSYNSPLHF.

Only a few counts were recorded for this clonotype. The genes are TRBV28 and TRBJ2-7; D is unclear. The CDR3 is made up of 12 amino acids. V lost 3 bases and J 3 bases, leaving 6 bases between the germline ends. CDR1 is MDHEN and CDR2 is SYDVKM in the germline V gene. CDR3: CASSLLNYEQYF. The CDR3 DNA is TGTGCCAGCAGTTTGTTGAACTACGAGCAGTACTTC. The full variable domain, its missing parts supplied by reference TRBV28 and TRBJ2-7, is DVKVTQSSRYLVKRTGEKVFLECVQDMDHENMFWYRQDPGLGLRLIYFSYDVKMKEKGDIPEGYSVSREKKERFSLILESASTNQTSMYLCASSLLNYEQYFGPGTRLTVT.

This clonotype has more than one count but fewer than ten. The chain combines TRBV7-9 with TRBJ2-7; D possibly corresponds to TRBD2 (6 bases). The CDR3 contains 14 residues. The germline gives CDR1 SEHNR, CDR2 FQNEAQ (reference sequence). V was pared by 7 bases and J by 4 bases, with 17 bases between. For the CDR3, the DNA is TGTGCCAGCACTCTTGGGGCGGGATATTACGAGCAGTACTTC. Translating it yields CASTLGAGYYEQYF.

At least ten counts were recorded for this clonotype. The V gene is TRBV5-1, the J gene TRBJ1-1, with D maybe TRBD1 (6 bases). V lost 4 bases, J lost 8 bases, and 12 bases lay in between. The germline gives CDR1 SGHRS, CDR2 YFSETQ. The CDR3 has 12 residues. This CDR3 is CASSTLTGEAFF. The CDR3 nucleotides are TGCGCCAGCAGCACACTTACAGGGGAAGCTTTCTTT.

The table lists this clonotype with many counts. The chain carries TRBV9 and TRBJ1-1; unclear D gene. The CDR3 has 14 residues. V lost 2 bases to trimming and J lost 3 bases, with 11 bases between them. Per the germline V gene, CDR1 is SGDLS and CDR2 is YYNGEE. This CDR3 reads CASSVLPMDTEAFF. In DNA, the CDR3 is TGTGCCAGCAGCGTCCTCCCGATGGACACTGAAGCTTTCTTT.

In this sample, this clonotype turned up many times. This sequence joins TRBV9 and TRBJ2-1; 12 nucleotides align to TRBD2. V trimming: 4 bases; J trimming: 3 bases; junction bases outside the gene matches: 5. The CDR3 consists of 16 residues. Germline values: CDR1 SGDLS, CDR2 YYNGEE. Here the CDR3 DNA reads TGTGCCAGCAGCCCCGGACTAGCGGGGAACTACAATGAGCAGTTCTTC. This codes for CASSPGLAGNYNEQFF.

This clonotype was found many times. The chain uses TRBV5-1 and TRBJ2-1; 10 positions match TRBD2. Unmatched junction bases numbered 1, after V lost 0 bases and J lost 4 bases. This CDR3 is built from 15 residues. Germline V gives CDR1 SGHRS, CDR2 YFSETQ. The CDR3 nucleotides are TGCGCCAGCAGCTTGGCACTAGCGGGGTACAATGAGCAGTTCTTC. Its translation: CASSLALAGYNEQFF.

J is TRBJ2-7 and V is TRBV5-1; 8 bases fit TRBD1. In germline, CDR1 is SGHRS, CDR2 YFSETQ. V was clipped by 7 bases and J by 3 bases; unmatched bases: 9. This CDR3 region has 14 residues. CDR3 sequence: CASSNRDRIYEQYF. For the CDR3, the DNA is TGCGCCAGCTCAAACCGGGACAGGATCTACGAGCAGTACTTC.

This clonotype has ten or more counts. The chain is built from TRBV20-1 and TRBJ1-5; 9 bases match TRBD1. Germline V gives CDR1 DFQATT, CDR2 SNEGSKA (reference sequence). This CDR3 spans 14 amino acids. Trimming removed 6 bases from V and 3 bases from J; junction bases left unmatched: 6. The CDR3 here is CSAPTGGPNQPQHF. The CDR3 DNA sequence: TGCAGTGCCCCGACAGGGGGTCCCAATCAGCCCCAGCATTTT.

This clonotype was recorded many times. The V and J genes are TRBV12-3 or TRBV12-4 and TRBJ1-5; the match to TRBD1 covers 7 bases. CDR3 length: 14 residues. The trim removed 5 bases at V and 6 bases at J, leaving 7 bases unmatched. CDR3 nucleotide sequence: TGTGCCAGCAGTCCGACAGGGACCAGTCAGCCCCAGCATTTT. Amino acids: CASSPTGTSQPQHF.

This clonotype was recorded many times. This rearrangement joins TRBV7-8 to TRBJ1-5; tentatively, D is TRBD1 (5 bases). V was pared by 1 base and J by 3 bases, with 10 bases between. Looked up from germline, CDR1 is SGHVS and CDR2 is FQNEAQ. This CDR3 contains 15 residues. In nucleotides, the CDR3 is TGTGCCAGCAGCTTAGATAGGGGTCCCAATCAGCCCCAGCATTTT. Translating gives CASSLDRGPNQPQHF.

This clonotype has a count of ten or more. The chain joins TRBV20-1 to TRBJ2-2, with a possible D match to TRBD1 (5 bases). V was cut by 3 bases and J by 6 bases, with 8 bases left in between. The CDR3 is 12 residues long. Germline V gene data show CDR1 as DFQATT and CDR2 as SNEGSKA (reference sequence). The DNA for the CDR3 is TGCAGTGCTAGTAGGGGCCCCGGGGAGCTGTTTTTT. This codes for CSASRGPGELFF.

The V call is TRBV24-1, the J call TRBJ2-5; a weak D match, TRBD1 (6 bases). CDR1 is KGHDR, CDR2 SFDVKD, per germline. V was trimmed by 5 bases and J by 5 bases, leaving 17 bases between them. The CDR3 sequence is 15 residues long. The CDR3 nucleotides read TGTGCCACCAGTGGTACGGGACAACCCAGGGAGACCCAGTACTTC. Protein sequence: CATSGTGQPRETQYF.